This TCR beta chain appears in the sequencing data of a study of T-cell reconstitution after alpha-beta-depleted transplantation in children. General study points: When one year had passed after transplant, most T-cell counts and diversity came from newly produced T cells. Where alpha-beta T cells came from about two months after transplant was reportedly several hundred expanded graft clones. It was surviving recipient T cells and thymic progenitors that gave some patients high TCRbeta diversity at day 60.

Points on this clonotype: Its antigen remains unknown.

This CDR3 comprises 12 residues. The germline CDR1 and CDR2 sequences are KGHDR and SFDVKD. Between the trimmed V and J ends, which lost 3 bases and 3 bases, there was a span of 3 bases. Molecular barcoding with unique molecular identifiers was used for the TCRbeta library. TCRdb used MiXCR to reprocess the PCR reads, holding one entry per CDR3 protein. The data contain about 400,000 distinct CDR3 sequences, 16% of them singletons. This receptor was obtained from a boy in the first two years of life who had a stem cell transplant for Wiskott-Aldrich syndrome, so the T cells may come from the graft donor. Sequencing was performed on PBMCs, mostly from graft donor cells, taken 360 days after TCRalphabeta/CD19-depleted stem cell transplant. The chain has TRBV24-1 and TRBJ2-3; no reliable D call. The CDR3 DNA sequence: TGTGCCACCAGTGATGGAACAGATACGCAGTATTTT. Translated: CATSDGTDTQYF.